The 20 T cell receptor beta chains below were found in one sample sequenced in a study of response to subunit inactivated influenza vaccine. TCRdb re-analysed the RT-PCR reads in MiXCR, keeping a single row per CDR3 protein. The sample shows hundreds of thousands of distinct CDR3 sequences, about 11% of them seen only once. This sample was also put to use in a study of T cells expressing NK-cell markers. According to that study: 5'RACE template switching with UMIs produced the TCR beta cDNA.

The sample in question was PBMCs from blood, obtained on the day of vaccination. These receptors came from a man aged 45-60 years who received an inactivated influenza vaccine.

This clonotype was observed a handful of times. This chain links TRBV19 with TRBJ2-5, with a possible D match to TRBD2 (5 bases). Germline-derived CDR1 and CDR2 are LNHDA and SQIVND (reference sequence). The germline V and J ends were trimmed by 6 bases and 5 bases, with 19 bases remaining between them. The CDR3 sequence is 15 residues long. The CDR3 coding sequence is TGTGCCAGTAGCAAAACGAAAGCGGCTGTGGAGACCCAGTACTTC. This gives the protein CASSKTKAAVETQYF.

This clonotype was seen repeatedly, ten times or more. This rearrangement joins TRBV28 to TRBJ1-6; no clear D. The CDR3 sequence is 16 residues long. Trimming took off 8 bases at V and 0 bases at J, with 14 bases between the two ends. Germline CDR1 reads MDHEN; CDR2 reads SYDVKM. The CDR3 DNA reads as TGTGCCAGCTCCCTACCAGACGACTCCTATAATTCACCCCTCCACTTT. It translates to CASSLPDDSYNSPLHF.

This clonotype has ten or more counts. V is TRBV29-1 and J is TRBJ2-3; 9 nucleotides agree with TRBD1. Germline trimming cut 4 bases from V and 3 bases from J; bases unmatched to any gene: 5. The CDR3 covers 14 residues. Germline V lookup: CDR1 SQVTM, CDR2 ANQGSEA. The CDR3 DNA follows: TGCAGCGTTGGTACAGGGGGCAGGACAGATACGCAGTATTTT. Amino acid sequence: CSVGTGGRTDTQYF.

The chain has TRBV7-8 and TRBJ2-1; D not certain. Trimming took off 4 bases at V and 7 bases at J, with 8 bases between the two ends. The germline gives CDR1 SGHVS, CDR2 FQNEAQ. The CDR3 has 12 residues. The CDR3 region has the DNA TGTGCCAGCAGCTACGCGTTAAATGAGCAGTTCTTC. This translates into CASSYALNEQFF.

The chain has TRBV7-9 and TRBJ1-1; perhaps TRBD1 as D (5 bases). Germline CDR1 is SEHNR and CDR2 is FQNEAQ (reference sequence). The CDR3 extends over 14 amino acids. The V end lost 3 bases, the J end lost 4 bases, and 12 bases lay between the germline ends. The CDR3 DNA sequence: TGTGCCAGCAGCTTCGGACCCGGGGCCACTGAAGCTTTCTTT. Translated: CASSFGPGATEAFF.

This clonotype has just a few counts. The chain carries TRBV4-1 and TRBJ1-5; 12 nucleotides match TRBD1. Germline loops: CDR1 MGHRA, CDR2 YSYEKL. J was trimmed by 5 bases and V by 3 bases; bases with no gene match: 8. The CDR3 is 17 amino acids. In nucleotides, the CDR3 is TGCGCCAGCAGCCACGAGGGGACAGGGGGCCGTGATCAGCCCCAGCATTTT. Amino acid sequence: CASSHEGTGGRDQPQHF.

This clonotype was recorded a few times. This chain links TRBV4-1 with TRBJ2-5, with 10 bases identical to TRBD2. Germline CDR1 MGHRA, CDR2 YSYEKL. The CDR3 is 18 amino acids. V trimming: 4 bases; J trimming: 4 bases; junction bases outside the gene matches: 15. The CDR3 DNA is TGCGCCAGCAGCCGGGGGGGGCTAGCGGGGGACCTCGGAGAGACCCAGTACTTC. The encoded protein is CASSRGGLAGDLGETQYF.

This clonotype was counted many times. The rearrangement joins TRBV12-3 or TRBV12-4 to TRBJ2-3; TRBD2 might be the D (5 bases). Trimming took off 8 bases at V and 3 bases at J, with 15 bases between the two ends. CDR3 length: 14 residues. The CDR3 loop reads CASRNSERTDTQYF. Written as DNA, the CDR3 is TGTGCCAGCCGGAATAGCGAAAGGACAGATACGCAGTATTTT.

This clonotype was seen many times. This sequence joins TRBV6-5 and TRBJ1-4; D might be TRBD1 (5 bases). CDR3 size: 16 residues. The germline gives CDR1 MNHEY, CDR2 SVGAGI. V gave up 0 bases and J gave up 7 bases, with 15 bases separating them. The DNA for the CDR3 is TGTGCCAGCAGTTACTCGAGTCTGGGGGTCGGTGAAAAACTGTTTTTT. Its translation: CASSYSSLGVGEKLFF.

This sequence joins TRBV27 and TRBJ2-7, with TRBD1 matching 7 bases. This CDR3 comprises 13 residues. CDR1 is MNHEY, CDR2 SMNVEV, per germline (reference sequence). With 10 bases clipped from V and 2 bases from J, the junction kept 8 bases outside the gene matches. CDR3 nucleotides: TGTGCCACCCACGGGACAGCAACCTACGAGCAGTACTTC. Residues: CATHGTATYEQYF.

This clonotype was seen ten or more times. The rearrangement links TRBV20-1 to TRBJ2-7, with TRBD1 identical over 9 bases. Germline V CDR1 and CDR2: DFQATT, SNEGSKA (reference sequence). J lost 5 bases, V lost 0 bases, and 2 bases had no gene match. This CDR3 spans 13 amino acids. The CDR3 reads CSARDRDRDEQYF. In DNA, the CDR3 is TGCAGTGCTAGAGATAGGGACAGGGACGAGCAGTACTTC.

This clonotype was seen a handful of times. The chain joins TRBV18 to TRBJ1-5; D is ambiguous. This CDR3 spans 13 amino acids. In germline, CDR1 is KGHSH, CDR2 LQKENI. V lost 2 bases to trimming and J lost 5 bases, with 7 bases between them. The CDR3 DNA sequence: TGTGCCAGCTCACCAGGCATAGATCAGCCCCAGCATTTT. It is translated as CASSPGIDQPQHF.

This clonotype came up a few times. J is TRBJ2-1 and V is TRBV20-1, with 11 bases that match TRBD2. The CDR3 spans 15 residues. The ends lost 2 bases at V and 6 bases at J; junction bases unmatched: 6. Germline V gives CDR1 DFQATT, CDR2 SNEGSKA (reference sequence). CDR3 DNA: TGCAGTGCTAGACAACTAGCGGGAGACCGCAATGAGCAGTTCTTC. Residues: CSARQLAGDRNEQFF.

This chain connects TRBV20-1 to TRBJ2-2, with 12 bases aligning to TRBD1. The CDR3 has 14 amino acids. V was clipped by 5 bases and J by 7 bases; unmatched bases: 5. Germline V CDR1 and CDR2: DFQATT, SNEGSKA (reference sequence). Written as DNA, the CDR3 is TGCAGTGCTCCGGGACAGGGGGCGTTCGGGGAGCTGTTTTTT. Its protein product is CSAPGQGAFGELFF.

In this sample, this clonotype turned up a few times. The chain recombines TRBV29-1 with TRBJ2-1; a possible D gene is TRBD1 (6 bases). V was trimmed by 5 bases and J by 2 bases, leaving 13 bases between them. The length of the CDR3 is 14 residues. Per the germline V gene, CDR1 is SQVTM and CDR2 is ANQGSEA. Here the CDR3 reads CSVTGRGPYNEQFF. The CDR3 DNA is TGCAGCGTTACCGGCAGGGGCCCCTACAATGAGCAGTTCTTC.

The chain uses TRBV15 and TRBJ2-1; 8 nucleotides line up with TRBD1. V lost 0 bases and J lost 7; bases outside the gene matches: 8. The CDR3 totals 16 residues. CDR1 and CDR2 from the germline V gene are LNHNV and YYDKDF (reference sequence). CDR3: CATSRDRGPLRNEQFF. The CDR3 nucleotides read TGTGCCACCAGCAGAGACAGGGGGCCCCTTAGGAATGAGCAGTTCTTC.

This chain connects TRBV9 to TRBJ1-5, with D hard to call. Looked up from germline, CDR1 is SGDLS and CDR2 is YYNGEE. V lost 0 bases to trimming and J lost 3 bases, with 4 bases between them. This CDR3 has 13 amino acids. CDR3 nucleotide sequence: TGTGCCAGCAGCGTAGACCACAATCAGCCCCAGCATTTT. This sequence encodes CASSVDHNQPQHF.

This clonotype was counted many times. V is TRBV2 and J is TRBJ2-1; TRBD1 agrees at 8 bases. The CDR3 runs to 15 residues. Germline values: CDR1 SNHLY, CDR2 FYNNEI. J lost 0 bases, V lost 7 bases, and 5 bases had no gene match. In nucleotides, the CDR3 is TGTGCCAGCACCAGACAGGGGAGCTCCTACAATGAGCAGTTCTTC. Translating it yields CASTRQGSSYNEQFF.

The V call is TRBV20-1, the J call TRBJ2-1, with 7 nucleotides matching TRBD1. Germline V gene sequence: CDR1 DFQATT, CDR2 SNEGSKA (reference sequence). The CDR3 contains 15 residues. V lost 3 bases to trimming and J lost 4 bases; unmatched junction nucleotides: 9. CDR3 bases: TGCAGTGCTAGGGACCCGGGACAGATTTACAATGAGCAGTTCTTC. Translated: CSARDPGQIYNEQFF.

This chain links TRBV12-3 or TRBV12-4 with TRBJ2-5, with TRBD2 matching 7 bases. CDR3 size: 17 residues. Trimming cost V 5 bases and J 3 bases; bases outside gene matches: 15. CDR3 sequence reads: CASSTRHPRDYEETQYF. DNA for the CDR3: TGTGCCAGCAGTACTCGACATCCCCGGGACTACGAAGAGACCCAGTACTTC.